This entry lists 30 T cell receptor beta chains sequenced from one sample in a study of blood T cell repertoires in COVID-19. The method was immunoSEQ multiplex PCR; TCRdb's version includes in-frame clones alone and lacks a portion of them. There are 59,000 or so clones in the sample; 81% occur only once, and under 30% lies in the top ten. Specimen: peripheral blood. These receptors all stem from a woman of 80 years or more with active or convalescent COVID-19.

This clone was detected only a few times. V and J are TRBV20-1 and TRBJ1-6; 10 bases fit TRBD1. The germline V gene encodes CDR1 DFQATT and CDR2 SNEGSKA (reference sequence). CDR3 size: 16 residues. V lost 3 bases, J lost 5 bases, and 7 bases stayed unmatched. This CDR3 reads CSASPRQGANNSPLHF. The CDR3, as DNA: TGCAGTGCTAGTCCCCGACAGGGGGCGAATAATTCACCCCTCCACTTT.

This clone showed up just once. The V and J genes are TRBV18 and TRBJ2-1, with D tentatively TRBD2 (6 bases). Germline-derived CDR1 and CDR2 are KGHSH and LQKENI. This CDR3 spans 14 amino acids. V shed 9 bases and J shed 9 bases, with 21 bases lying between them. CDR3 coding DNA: TGTGCCAGTATACCGGGACTGGGCATCGGTGAGCAGTTCTTC. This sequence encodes CASIPGLGIGEQFF.

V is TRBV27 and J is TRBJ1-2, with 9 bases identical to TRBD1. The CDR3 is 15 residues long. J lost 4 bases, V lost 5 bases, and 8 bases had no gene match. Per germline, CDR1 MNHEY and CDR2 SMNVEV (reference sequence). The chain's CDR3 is CASSPGTGWSYGYTF. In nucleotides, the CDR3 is TGTGCCAGCAGTCCGGGGACAGGGTGGAGCTATGGCTACACCTTC.

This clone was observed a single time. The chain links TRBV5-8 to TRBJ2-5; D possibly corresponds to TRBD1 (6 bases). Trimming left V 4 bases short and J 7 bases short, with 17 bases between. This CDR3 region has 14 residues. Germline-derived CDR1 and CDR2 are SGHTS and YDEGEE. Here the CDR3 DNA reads TGTGCCAGCAGCCAAGGACAGCCCGAGGGGACCCAGTACTTC. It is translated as CASSQGQPEGTQYF.

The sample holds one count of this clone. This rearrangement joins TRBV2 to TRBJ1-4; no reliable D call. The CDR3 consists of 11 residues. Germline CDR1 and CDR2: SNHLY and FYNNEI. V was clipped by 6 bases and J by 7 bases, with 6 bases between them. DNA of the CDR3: TGTGCCAGCAGCCGGGTTGAAAAACTGTTTTTT. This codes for CASSRVEKLFF.

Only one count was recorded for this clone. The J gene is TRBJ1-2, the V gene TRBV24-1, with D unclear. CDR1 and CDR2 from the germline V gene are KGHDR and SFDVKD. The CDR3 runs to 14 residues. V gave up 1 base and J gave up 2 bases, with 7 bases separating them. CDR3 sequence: CATSDLSQNYGYTF. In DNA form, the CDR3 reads TGTGCCACCAGTGATTTAAGTCAGAACTATGGCTACACCTTC.

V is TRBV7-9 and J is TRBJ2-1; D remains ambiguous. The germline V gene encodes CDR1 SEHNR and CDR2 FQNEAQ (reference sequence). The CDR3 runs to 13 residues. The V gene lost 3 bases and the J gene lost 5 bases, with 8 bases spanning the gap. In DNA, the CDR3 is TGTGCCAGCAGCTTTTTTTCCGACAATGAGCAGTTCTTC. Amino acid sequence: CASSFFSDNEQFF.

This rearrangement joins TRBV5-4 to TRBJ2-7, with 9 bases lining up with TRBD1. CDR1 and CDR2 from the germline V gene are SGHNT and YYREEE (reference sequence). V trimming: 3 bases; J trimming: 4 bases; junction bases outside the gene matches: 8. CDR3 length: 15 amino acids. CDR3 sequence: CASSSGGQGSYEQYF. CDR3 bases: TGTGCCAGCAGCTCAGGGGGACAGGGAAGTTACGAGCAGTACTTC.

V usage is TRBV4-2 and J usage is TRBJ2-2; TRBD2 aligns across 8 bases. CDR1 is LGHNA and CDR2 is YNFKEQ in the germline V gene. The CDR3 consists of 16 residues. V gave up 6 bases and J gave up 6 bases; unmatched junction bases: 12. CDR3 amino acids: CASSPGRGGPPGELFF. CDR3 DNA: TGTGCCAGCAGTCCAGGACGGGGGGGGCCTCCCGGGGAGCTGTTTTTT.

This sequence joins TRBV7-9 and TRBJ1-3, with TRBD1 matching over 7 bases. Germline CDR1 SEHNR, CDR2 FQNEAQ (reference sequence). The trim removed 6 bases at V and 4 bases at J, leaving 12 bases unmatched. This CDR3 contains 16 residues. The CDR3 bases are TGTGCCAGCAGTCCAACCGACAGGGCGAGAGGAAACACCATATATTTT. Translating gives CASSPTDRARGNTIYF. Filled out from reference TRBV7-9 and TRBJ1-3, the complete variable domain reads DTGVSQNPRHKITKRGQNVTFRCDPISEHNRLYWYRQTLGQGPEFLTYFQNEAQLEKSRLLSDRFSAERPKGSFSTLEIQRTEQGDSAMYLCASSPTDRARGNTIYFGEGSWLTVV.

CDR3 bases: TGTGCCAGCAGCCAGGTGGTCGGGGCTGGAAACACCATATATTTT. It yields the protein CASSQVVGAGNTIYF. The rearrangement uses TRBV3-1 (or the pseudogene TRBV3-2) and TRBJ1-3; D not resolved. Per germline, CDR1 LGHDT and CDR2 YNNKEL (reference sequence). V shed 3 bases and J shed 2 bases, with 11 bases lying between them. This CDR3 is built from 15 residues.

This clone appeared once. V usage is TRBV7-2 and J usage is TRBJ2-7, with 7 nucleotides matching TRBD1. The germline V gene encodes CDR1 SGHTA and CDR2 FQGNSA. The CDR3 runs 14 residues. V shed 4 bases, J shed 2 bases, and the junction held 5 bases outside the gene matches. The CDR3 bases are TGTGCCAGCAGCTCATACAGGGGTCCCTACGAGCAGTACTTC. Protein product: CASSSYRGPYEQYF.

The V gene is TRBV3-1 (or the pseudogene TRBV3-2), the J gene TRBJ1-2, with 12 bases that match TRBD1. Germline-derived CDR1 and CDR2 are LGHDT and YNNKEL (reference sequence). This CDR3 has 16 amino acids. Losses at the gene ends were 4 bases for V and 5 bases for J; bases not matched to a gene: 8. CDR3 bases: TGTGCCAGCAGCCCCGCGGGACAGGGGGCGCCGTATGGCTACACCTTC. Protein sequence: CASSPAGQGAPYGYTF.

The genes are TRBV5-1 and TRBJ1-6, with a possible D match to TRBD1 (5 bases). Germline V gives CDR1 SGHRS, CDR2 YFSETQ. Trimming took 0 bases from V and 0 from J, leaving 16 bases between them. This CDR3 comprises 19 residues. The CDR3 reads CASSLGGRTSSSYNSPLHF. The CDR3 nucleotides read TGCGCCAGCAGCTTGGGGGGGAGGACGTCGAGCTCCTATAATTCACCCCTCCACTTT.

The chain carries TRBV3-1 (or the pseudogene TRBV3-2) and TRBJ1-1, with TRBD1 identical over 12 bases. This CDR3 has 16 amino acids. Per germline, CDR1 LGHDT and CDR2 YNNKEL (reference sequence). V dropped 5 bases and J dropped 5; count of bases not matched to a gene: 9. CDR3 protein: CASSSRDRGLLTEAFF. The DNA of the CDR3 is TGTGCCAGCAGCTCCCGGGACAGGGGGCTTCTGACTGAAGCTTTCTTT.

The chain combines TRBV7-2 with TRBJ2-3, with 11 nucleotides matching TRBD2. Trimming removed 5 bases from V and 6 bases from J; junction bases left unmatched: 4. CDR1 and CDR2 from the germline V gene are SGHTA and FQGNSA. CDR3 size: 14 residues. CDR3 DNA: TGTGCCAGCAGCCTCTGGACTAGCGGGGATACGCAGTATTTT. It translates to CASSLWTSGDTQYF.

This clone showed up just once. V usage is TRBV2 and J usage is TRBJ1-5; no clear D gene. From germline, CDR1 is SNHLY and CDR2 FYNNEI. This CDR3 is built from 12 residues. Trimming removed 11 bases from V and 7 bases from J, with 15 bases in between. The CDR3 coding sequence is TGTGCCTCCGGGCCGGGAAACCAGCCCCAGCATTTT. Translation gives CASGPGNQPQHF.

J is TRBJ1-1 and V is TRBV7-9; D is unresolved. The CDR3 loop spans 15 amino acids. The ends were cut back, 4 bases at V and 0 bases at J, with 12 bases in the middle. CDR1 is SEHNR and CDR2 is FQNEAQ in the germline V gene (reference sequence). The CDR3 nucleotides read TGTGCCAGCAGCTCCACGGTCCCCCTGAACACTGAAGCTTTCTTT. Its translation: CASSSTVPLNTEAFF.

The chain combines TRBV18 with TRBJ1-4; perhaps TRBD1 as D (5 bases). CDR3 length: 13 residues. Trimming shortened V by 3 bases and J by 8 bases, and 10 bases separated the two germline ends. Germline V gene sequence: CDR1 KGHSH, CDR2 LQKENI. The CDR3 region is CASSPGAQEKLFF. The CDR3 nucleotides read TGTGCCAGCTCACCTGGGGCACAGGAAAAACTGTTTTTT.

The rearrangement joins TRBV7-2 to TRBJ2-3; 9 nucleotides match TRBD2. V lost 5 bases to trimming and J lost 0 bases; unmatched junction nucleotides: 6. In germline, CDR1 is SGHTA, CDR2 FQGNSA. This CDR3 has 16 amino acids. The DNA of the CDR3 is TGTGCCAGCAGCCCGATTAGCGGGGGAAGCACAGATACGCAGTATTTT. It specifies CASSPISGGSTDTQYF. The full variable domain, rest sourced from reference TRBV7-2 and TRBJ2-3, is GAGVSQSPSNKVTEKGKDVELRCDPISGHTALYWYRQSLGQGLEFLIYFQGNSAPDKSGLPSDRFSAERTGGSVSTLTIQRTQQEDSAVYLCASSPISGGSTDTQYFGPGTRLTVL.

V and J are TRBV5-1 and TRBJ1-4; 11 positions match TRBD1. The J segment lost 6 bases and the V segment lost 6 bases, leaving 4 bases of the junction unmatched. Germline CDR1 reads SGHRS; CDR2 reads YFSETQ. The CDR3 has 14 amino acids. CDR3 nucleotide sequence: TGCGCCAGCACCCCGGGACAGGGGGATGAAAAACTGTTTTTT. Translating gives CASTPGQGDEKLFF. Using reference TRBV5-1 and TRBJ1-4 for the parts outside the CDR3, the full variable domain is KAGVTQTPRYLIKTRGQQVTLSCSPISGHRSVSWYQQTPGQGLQFLFEYFSETQRNKGNFPGRFSGRQFSNSRSEMNVSTLELGDSALYLCASTPGQGDEKLFFGSGTQLSVL.

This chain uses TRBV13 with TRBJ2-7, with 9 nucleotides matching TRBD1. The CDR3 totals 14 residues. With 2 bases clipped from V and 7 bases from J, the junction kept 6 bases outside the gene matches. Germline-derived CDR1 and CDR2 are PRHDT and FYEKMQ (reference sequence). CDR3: CASSLKLDRGEQYF. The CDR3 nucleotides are TGTGCCAGCAGCTTAAAACTCGACAGGGGGGAGCAGTACTTC.

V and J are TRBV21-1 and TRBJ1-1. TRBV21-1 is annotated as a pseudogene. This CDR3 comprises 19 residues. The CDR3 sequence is CASSKWRTTGGGDTLEAFF. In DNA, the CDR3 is TGTGCCAGCAGCAAATGGAGAACAACGGGAGGGGGGGACACCCTGGAAGCTTTCTTT.

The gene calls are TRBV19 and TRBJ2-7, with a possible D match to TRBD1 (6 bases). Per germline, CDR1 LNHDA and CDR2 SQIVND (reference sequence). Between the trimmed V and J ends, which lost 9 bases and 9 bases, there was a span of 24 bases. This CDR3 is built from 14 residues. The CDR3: CASSLDRINKGQYF. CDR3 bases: TGTGCCAGCTCACTCGACAGGATCAATAAAGGGCAGTACTTC.

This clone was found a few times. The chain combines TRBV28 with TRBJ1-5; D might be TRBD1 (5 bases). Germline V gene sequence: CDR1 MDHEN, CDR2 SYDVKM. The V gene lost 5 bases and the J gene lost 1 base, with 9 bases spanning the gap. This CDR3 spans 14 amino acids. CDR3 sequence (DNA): TGTGCCAGCAGTCGCGGGGGGAGCAATCAGCCCCAGCATTTT. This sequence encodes CASSRGGSNQPQHF.

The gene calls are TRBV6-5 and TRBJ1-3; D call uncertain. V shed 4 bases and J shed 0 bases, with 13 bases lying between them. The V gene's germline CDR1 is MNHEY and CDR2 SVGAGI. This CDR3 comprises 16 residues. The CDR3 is CASSSAAGISGNTIYF. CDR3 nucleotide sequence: TGTGCCAGCAGTTCGGCGGCCGGAATCTCTGGAAACACCATATATTTT.

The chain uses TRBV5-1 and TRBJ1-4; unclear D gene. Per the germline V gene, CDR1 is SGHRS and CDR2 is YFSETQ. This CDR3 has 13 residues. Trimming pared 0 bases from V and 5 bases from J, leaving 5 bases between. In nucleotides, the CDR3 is TGCGCCAGCAGCTTGGCCGTGAATGAAAAACTGTTTTTT. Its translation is CASSLAVNEKLFF.

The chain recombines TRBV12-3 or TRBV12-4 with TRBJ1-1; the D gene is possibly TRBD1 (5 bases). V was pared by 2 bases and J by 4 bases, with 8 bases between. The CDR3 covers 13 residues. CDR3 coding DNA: TGTGCCAGCAGTTTAAAGGGGATCACTGAAGCTTTCTTT. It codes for CASSLKGITEAFF.

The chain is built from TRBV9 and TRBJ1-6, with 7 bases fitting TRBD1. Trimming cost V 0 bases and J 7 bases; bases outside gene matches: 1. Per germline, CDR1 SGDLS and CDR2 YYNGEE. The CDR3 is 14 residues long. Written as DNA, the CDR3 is TGTGCCAGCAGCGTAGGAGGGGGCAATTCACCCCTCCACTTT. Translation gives CASSVGGGNSPLHF.

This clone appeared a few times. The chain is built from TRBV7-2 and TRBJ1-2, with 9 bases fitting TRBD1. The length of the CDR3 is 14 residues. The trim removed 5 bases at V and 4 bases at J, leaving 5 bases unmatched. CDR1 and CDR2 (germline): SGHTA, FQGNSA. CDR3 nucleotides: TGTGCCAGCAGCCCAACGACAGGGGGCTATGGCTACACCTTC. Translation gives CASSPTTGGYGYTF.